This T cell receptor (beta chain) stems from a study of T cell repertoires in cytomegalovirus infection. Whole-study context: Evidence of both CMV infection and a matching HLA type came from public TCR beta signatures.

Concerning this clonotype: Its antigen is still unknown.

TCRdb itself ran the reads through MiXCR, one entry per CDR3 protein. The sample lists some 440,000 distinct CDR3 sequences, 30% to 40% occurring once. General study findings and limits: In two of eight donors, the top clonotype was HLA-C-restricted CMV-specific.

Germline CDR1 and CDR2: LNHDA and SQIVND (reference sequence). Trimming cost V 1 base and J 2 bases, with 9 bases left between them. The length of the CDR3 is 15 residues. The sequenced sample was PBMCs. J is TRBJ1-5 and V is TRBV19; no definite D call. The receptor's source is a human donor in good health (CMV status not recorded). Some clones in this sample may be carry-over from other donors' samples. The CDR3 region is CASSIGTERNQPQHF. CDR3 coding DNA: TGTGCCAGTAGTATAGGGACGGAACGCAATCAGCCCCAGCATTTT.